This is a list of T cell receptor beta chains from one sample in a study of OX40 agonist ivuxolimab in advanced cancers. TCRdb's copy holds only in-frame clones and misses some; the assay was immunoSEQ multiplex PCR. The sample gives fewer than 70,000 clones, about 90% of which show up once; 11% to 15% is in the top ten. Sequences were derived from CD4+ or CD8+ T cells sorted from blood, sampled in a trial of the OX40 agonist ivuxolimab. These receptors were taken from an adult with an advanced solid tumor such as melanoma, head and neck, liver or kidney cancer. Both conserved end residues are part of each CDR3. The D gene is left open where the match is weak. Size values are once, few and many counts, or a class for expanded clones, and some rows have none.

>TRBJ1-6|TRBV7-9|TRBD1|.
CASSPQGGNSPLHF
TGTGCCAGCAGCCCTCAGGGGGGAAATTCACCCCTCCACTTT
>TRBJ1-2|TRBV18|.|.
CASSHGQPGYTF
TGTGCCAGCTCGCACGGACAGCCCGGCTACACCTTC
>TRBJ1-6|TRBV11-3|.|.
CASSLDRNGFTLHF
TGTGCCAGCAGCTTAGATCGTAATGGGTTCACCCTCCACTTT
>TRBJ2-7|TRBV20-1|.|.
CSGGKLGEQYF
TGCAGCGGAGGGAAATTGGGGGAGCAGTACTTC
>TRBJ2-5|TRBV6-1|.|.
CASSEAGTQTQYF
TGTGCCAGCAGTGAAGCGGGGACGCAGACCCAGTACTTC
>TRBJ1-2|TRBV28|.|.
CASSLSKGNYGYTF
TGTGCCAGCAGTTTAAGTAAGGGGAACTATGGCTACACCTTC
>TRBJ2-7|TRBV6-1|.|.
CASSEFRGYEQYF
TGTGCCAGCAGTGAATTCAGGGGCTACGAGCAGTACTTC
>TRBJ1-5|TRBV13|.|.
CASSLGGQGNQPQHF
TGTGCCAGCAGCTTAGGCGGGCAGGGGAACCAGCCCCAGCATTTT
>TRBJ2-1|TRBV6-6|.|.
CASSSSRGYNEQFF
TGTGCCAGCAGTTCGTCCAGGGGTTACAATGAGCAGTTCTTC
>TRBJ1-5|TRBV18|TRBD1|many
CASSRSGGAGNQPQHF
TGTGCCAGCTCTCGGTCAGGGGGCGCAGGCAATCAGCCCCAGCATTTT
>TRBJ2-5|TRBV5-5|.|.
CASHPGSQYF
TGTGCCAGCCATCCGGGGTCCCAGTACTTC
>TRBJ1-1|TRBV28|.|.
CASSPADRGTEAFF
TGTGCCAGCAGTCCTGCCGATCGAGGGACTGAAGCTTTCTTT
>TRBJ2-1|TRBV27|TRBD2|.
CASSLTSGRVGEQFF
TGTGCCAGCAGTTTGACTAGCGGGAGGGTAGGCGAGCAGTTCTTC
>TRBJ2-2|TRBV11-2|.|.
CASSPRTRNTGELFF
TGTGCCAGCAGCCCCCGGACCCGTAACACCGGGGAGCTGTTTTTT
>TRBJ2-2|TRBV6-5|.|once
CASSYGRPTGELFF
TGTGCCAGCAGTTACGGACGCCCCACCGGGGAGCTGTTTTTT
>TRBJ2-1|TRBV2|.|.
CASSLAGLYNEQFF
TGTGCCAGCAGTCTCGCGGGACTCTACAATGAGCAGTTCTTC
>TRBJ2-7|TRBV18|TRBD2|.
CASSPLAGVLEQYF
TGTGCCAGCTCCCCACTAGCGGGAGTTCTCGAGCAGTACTTC
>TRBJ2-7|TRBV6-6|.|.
CASSKGDFYEQYF
TGTGCCAGCAGCAAAGGGGACTTCTACGAGCAGTACTTC
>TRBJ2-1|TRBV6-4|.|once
CASSERVGNEQFF
TGTGCCAGCAGTGAGCGGGTGGGGAATGAGCAGTTCTTC
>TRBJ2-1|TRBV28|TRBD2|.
CASSRGLAGSYNEQFF
TGTGCCAGCAGCCGCGGACTAGCGGGGTCCTACAATGAGCAGTTCTTC
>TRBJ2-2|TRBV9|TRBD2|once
CASSVSLGLAGEDTGELFF
TGTGCCAGCAGCGTATCTCTCGGACTAGCGGGAGAGGACACCGGGGAGCTGTTTTTT
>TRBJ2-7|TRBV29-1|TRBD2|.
CSVELAGGLYEQYF
TGCAGCGTTGAACTAGCGGGGGGTCTATACGAGCAGTACTTC
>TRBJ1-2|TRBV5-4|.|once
CASSATSGVLGGYTF
TGTGCCAGCAGCGCAACCTCAGGGGTGCTTGGTGGCTACACCTTC
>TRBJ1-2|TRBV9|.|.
CASSDGSGQSYGYTF
TGTGCCAGCAGCGATGGTTCGGGACAATCCTATGGCTACACCTTC
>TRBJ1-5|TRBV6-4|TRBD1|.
CASSEEGGRQPQHF
TGTGCCAGCAGTGAAGAAGGGGGCCGGCAGCCCCAGCATTTT
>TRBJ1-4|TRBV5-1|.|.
CASSTSGAGTNEKLFF
TGCGCCAGCAGCACCTCTGGGGCGGGAACTAATGAAAAACTGTTTTTT
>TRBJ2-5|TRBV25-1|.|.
CASSNPKKTQYF
TGTGCCAGCAGTAACCCCAAGAAGACCCAGTACTTC
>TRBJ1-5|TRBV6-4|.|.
CASSEMWRNQPQHF
TGTGCCAGCAGTGAAATGTGGCGCAATCAGCCCCAGCATTTT
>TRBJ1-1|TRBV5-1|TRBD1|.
CASSLRQGTNTEAFF
TGCGCCAGCAGCTTGAGACAGGGGACCAACACTGAAGCTTTCTTT
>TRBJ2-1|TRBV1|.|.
CTSSGKLSVYNEQFF
TGCACCAGCAGCGGGAAGCTTAGTGTCTACAATGAGCAGTTCTTC
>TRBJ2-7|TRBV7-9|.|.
CASSLVGGPGEQYF
TGTGCCAGCAGCTTAGTGGGGGGCCCCGGCGAGCAGTACTTC
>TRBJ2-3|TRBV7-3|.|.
CASSIIAQDTQYF
TGTGCCAGCAGCATTATAGCGCAAGATACGCAGTATTTT
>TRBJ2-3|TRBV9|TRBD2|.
CASSVALAGTDTQYF
TGTGCCAGCAGCGTAGCACTAGCGGGCACAGATACGCAGTATTTT
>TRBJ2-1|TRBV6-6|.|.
CASSYSEGVYNEQFF
TGTGCCAGCAGTTACTCGGAGGGGGTCTACAATGAGCAGTTCTTC
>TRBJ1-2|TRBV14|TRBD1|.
CASSQARRTGNGYTF
TGTGCCAGCAGCCAAGCCCGTCGGACAGGGAACGGCTACACCTTC
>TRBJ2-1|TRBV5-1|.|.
CASSLTSANEQFF
TGCGCCAGCAGCCTAACGTCGGCAAATGAGCAGTTCTTC
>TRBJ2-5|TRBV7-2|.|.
CASSLAQETQYF
TGTGCCAGCAGCTTAGCCCAAGAGACCCAGTACTTC
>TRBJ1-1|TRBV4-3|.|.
CASSQESEAEAFF
TGCGCCAGCAGCCAAGAGAGTGAAGCTGAAGCTTTCTTT
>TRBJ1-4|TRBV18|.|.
CASSGTPNEKLFF
TGTGCCAGTTCCGGGACCCCAAATGAAAAACTGTTTTTT
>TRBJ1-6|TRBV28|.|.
CASSYGGSPLHF
TGTGCCAGCAGCTACGGGGGTTCACCCCTCCACTTT
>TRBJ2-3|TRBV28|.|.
CASSPRRDTQYF
TGTGCCAGCAGTCCCAGACGTGATACGCAGTATTTT
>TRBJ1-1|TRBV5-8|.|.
CASSKAGGRAFF
TGTGCCAGCAGCAAGGCAGGAGGCAGGGCTTTCTTT
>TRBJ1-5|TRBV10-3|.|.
CAISGTWDTQPQHF
TGTGCCATCAGTGGGACGTGGGACACTCAGCCCCAGCATTTT
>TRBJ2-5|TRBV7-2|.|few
CASSPNRLPQETQYF
TGTGCCAGCAGCCCAAATCGGCTACCACAAGAGACCCAGTACTTC